A selection of T cell receptor beta chains follows, all from one sample in a study of control samples from healthy donors and cancer patients. Assay: immunoSEQ multiplex PCR; the TCRdb copy retains only in-frame clones and omits some. The sample contains tens of thousands of clones, approximately 92% of which appear only once. Sequenced input: PBMCs. The receptors come from a man aged 25-45 years with colorectal cancer. Both conserved end residues are part of each CDR3.

v_gene	CDR3aa
TRBV24-1	CATSTAGTHEQYF
TRBV14	CASSQLGGAWLEAFF
TRBV6-5	CASRITDRGYNGYTF
TRBV9	CASSKDTQNTEAFF
TRBV12-3/TRBV12-4	CASSVTGGRAFF
TRBV7-2	CASSLMGTDTQYF
TRBV18	CASSPPSQLRNTIYF
TRBV6-2/TRBV6-3	CASSWSKTTDTQYF
TRBV3-1/TRBV3-2	CASSQDLGWGLNTGELFF
TRBV5-1	CASSLGRGTGHNEQFF
TRBV6-2/TRBV6-3	CASSSPRQKTTRYEQYF
TRBV7-2	CASSQGTNRANTGELFF
TRBV10-1	CASSRTGYTGELFF
TRBV6-2/TRBV6-3	CASSYIWLAGNTGELFF
TRBV3-1/TRBV3-2	CASSQVGEGREKLFF
TRBV4-3	CASSQDLLGQGAGNTIYF
TRBV5-5	CASSLVSGYGNTEAFF
TRBV24-1	CATSDSQGVSYNEQFF
TRBV5-1	CASSLGATQGNTGELFF
TRBV2	CASVWGGGQPQHF
TRBV5-4	CASTITGGARYNEQFF
TRBV5-1	CASSISGNTDTQYF
TRBV30	CAWTRGNNEKLFF
TRBV3-1/TRBV3-2	CASSQSLAGYSYNEQFF
TRBV11-2	CASSLVAGSGNTIYF
TRBV10-1	CAGGPTPEAFF
TRBV18	CASSGRGQYNSQETQYF
TRBV7-2	CASSPGLHTEAFF
TRBV5-1	CASSLASADTQYF
TRBV29-1	CSVAGDARERNEKLFF
TRBV4-2	CASSPAKTYEQYF
TRBV5-1	CASSLETGGYTEAFF
TRBV6-5	CASSYSPGQGRDEQFF
TRBV10-3	CAISESTGGNQPQHF
TRBV4-1	CASSQDTQGQGTQYF
TRBV6-5	CASSYGSTFTEAFF
TRBV18	CASSPVQGSSYGYTF
TRBV14	CASSHHDSPDSPLHF
TRBV6-5	CASSYGGTSYEQYF
TRBV18	CASSPSAQNTEAFF
TRBV6-6	CASSRNRAVDQPQHF
TRBV7-2	CASSPSVVRTEKLFF
TRBV3-1/TRBV3-2	CASSPQTKADTQYF
TRBV10-1	CASSVTGNTGELFF
TRBV30	CALNSAWGTEAFF